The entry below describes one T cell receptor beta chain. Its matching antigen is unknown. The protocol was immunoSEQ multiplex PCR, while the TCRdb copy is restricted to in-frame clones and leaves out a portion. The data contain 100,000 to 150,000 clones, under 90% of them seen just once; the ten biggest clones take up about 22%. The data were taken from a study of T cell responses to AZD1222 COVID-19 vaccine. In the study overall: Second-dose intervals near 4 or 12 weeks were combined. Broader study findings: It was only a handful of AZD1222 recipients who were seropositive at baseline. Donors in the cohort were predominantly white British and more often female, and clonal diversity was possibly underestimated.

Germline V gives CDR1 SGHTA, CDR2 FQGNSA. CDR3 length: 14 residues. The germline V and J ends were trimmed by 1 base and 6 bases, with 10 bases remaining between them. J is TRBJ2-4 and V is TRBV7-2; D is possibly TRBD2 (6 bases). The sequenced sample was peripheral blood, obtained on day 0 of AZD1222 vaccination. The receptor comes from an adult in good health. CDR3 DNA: TGTGCCAGCAGCTTAGGGAGGGACTTAAACATTCAGTACTTC. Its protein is CASSLGRDLNIQYF.